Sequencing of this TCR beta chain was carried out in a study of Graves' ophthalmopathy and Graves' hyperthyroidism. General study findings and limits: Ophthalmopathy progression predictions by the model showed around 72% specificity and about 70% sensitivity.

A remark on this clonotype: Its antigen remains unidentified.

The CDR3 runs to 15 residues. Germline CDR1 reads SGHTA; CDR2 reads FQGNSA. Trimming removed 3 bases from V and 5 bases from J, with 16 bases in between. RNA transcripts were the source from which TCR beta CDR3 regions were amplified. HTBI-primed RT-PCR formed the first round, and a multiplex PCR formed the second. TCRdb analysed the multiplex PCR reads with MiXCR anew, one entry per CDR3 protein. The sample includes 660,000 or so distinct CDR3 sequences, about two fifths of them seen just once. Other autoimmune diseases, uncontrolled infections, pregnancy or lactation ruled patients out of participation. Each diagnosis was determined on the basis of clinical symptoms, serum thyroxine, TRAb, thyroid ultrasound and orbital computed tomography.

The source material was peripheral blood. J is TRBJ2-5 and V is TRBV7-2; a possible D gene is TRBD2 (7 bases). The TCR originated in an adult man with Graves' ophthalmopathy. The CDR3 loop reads CASSLLGGRMETQYF. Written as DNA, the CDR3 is TGTGCCAGCAGCTTGTTGGGGGGGCGTATGGAGACCCAGTACTTC.